This TCR beta chain emerged from a study of OX40 agonist ivuxolimab in advanced cancers. On the study more broadly: Three patients responded partially, comprising one with hepatocellular carcinoma and two with cutaneous melanoma.

Sequenced by immunoSEQ multiplex PCR; TCRdb stores in-frame clones only, minus some. The sample has about 98,000 clones; approximately 93% are singletons. Study conclusions and caveats: Expanded clones belonging to CD8+ T cells outnumbered, on average, those of CD4+. Circulating CD4+ and CD8+ T cells showed clonal expansion by week 6 at 0.1 to 3.0 mg/kg. Compared with others, partial responders at 0.1-3.0 mg/kg displayed clonal expansion among the lowest.

On this clone itself: No antigen is known for it. In the same sample, other DNA sequences code for this CDR3.

V gave up 6 bases and J gave up 9 bases, with 15 bases separating them. The CDR3 totals 13 residues. Germline V gives CDR1 LNHDA, CDR2 SQIVND (reference sequence). The sample in question was CD4+ or CD8+ T cells sorted from blood, obtained in a trial of the OX40 agonist ivuxolimab. The receptor was isolated from an adult with an advanced solid tumor such as melanoma, head and neck, liver or kidney cancer. V is TRBV19 and J is TRBJ1-5, with D possibly TRBD1 on 5 matching bases. CDR3 DNA sequence: TGTGCCAGTAGCATCGGGGGGTCCGGGCCCCAGCATTTT. This sequence encodes CASSIGGSGPQHF.